This TCR beta chain stems from a study of OX40 agonist ivuxolimab in advanced cancers. Study background: Partial responses were achieved by three patients, of whom one had hepatocellular carcinoma and two had cutaneous melanoma.

Clones were read by immunoSEQ multiplex PCR, and TCRdb kept only the in-frame ones, dropping some. This repertoire shows about 33,000 clones, less than 85% found once; its top ten account for approximately 21%. This CDR3 contains 14 residues. Trimming cost V 5 bases and J 3 bases, with 13 bases left between them. Germline V CDR1 and CDR2: SGHVS, FNYEAQ. Sequences were derived from CD4+ or CD8+ T cells sorted from blood, sampled in a trial of the OX40 agonist ivuxolimab. The V call is TRBV7-6, the J call TRBJ1-1; D call uncertain. This sequence was found in an adult with an advanced solid tumor such as melanoma, head and neck, liver or kidney cancer. The CDR3 DNA reads as TGTGCCAGCAGCCATGGGGTAGAGGACACTGAAGCTTTCTTT. This codes for CASSHGVEDTEAFF. Combining the CDR3 with reference TRBV7-6 and TRBJ1-1 gives the whole variable domain GAGVSQSPRYKVTKRGQDVALRCDPISGHVSLYWYRQALGQGPEFLTYFNYEAQQDKSGLPNDRFSAERPEGSISTLTIQRTEQRDSAMYRCASSHGVEDTEAFFGQGTRLTVV.